The present T cell receptor beta chain was sequenced within a study of Graves' ophthalmopathy and Graves' hyperthyroidism. Trimming at V came to 5 bases and at J to 4 bases, leaving 14 bases not matched to a gene. This CDR3 has 18 amino acids. Whole-study results and caveats: In separating ophthalmopathy from stable hyperthyroidism, a 13-signature model achieved about 90% sensitivity and around 80% specificity.

Worth noting for this clonotype: What it recognizes is unknown.

RNA transcripts served as template for amplifying TCR beta CDR3 sequences. The authors performed first-round RT-PCR with HTBI primers and then a second-round multiplex PCR. TCRdb re-analysed the multiplex PCR reads in MiXCR, keeping a single row per CDR3 protein. Of over a million distinct CDR3 sequences in the sample, 35% to 40% are singletons; the top ten hold 11%. Clinicians diagnosed using symptoms, serum thyroxine, TRAb, thyroid ultrasound and orbital computed tomography. Source material: peripheral blood or thyroid tissue (not recorded which). This chain uses TRBV12-3 or TRBV12-4 with TRBJ2-6; 7 bases map to TRBD1. The clonotype was recovered from an adult man with Graves' hyperthyroidism. CDR3 DNA sequence: TGTGCCAGCAGTCCACTGACAGGGACGATTATCGGGGCCAACGTCCTGACTTTC. The encoded protein is CASSPLTGTIIGANVLTF.